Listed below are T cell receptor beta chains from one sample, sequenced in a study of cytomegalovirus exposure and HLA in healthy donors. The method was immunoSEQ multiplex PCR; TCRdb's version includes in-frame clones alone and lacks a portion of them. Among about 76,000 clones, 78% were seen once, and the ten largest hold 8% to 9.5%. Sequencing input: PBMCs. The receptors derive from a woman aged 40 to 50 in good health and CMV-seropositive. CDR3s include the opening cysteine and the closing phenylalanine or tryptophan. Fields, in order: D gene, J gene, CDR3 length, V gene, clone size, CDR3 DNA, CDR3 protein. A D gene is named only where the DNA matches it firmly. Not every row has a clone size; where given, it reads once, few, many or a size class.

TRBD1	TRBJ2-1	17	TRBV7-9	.	TGTTCCAGCAGCCCAGGGACAGGGAGGACCTCCTACAATGAGCAGTTCTTC	CSSSPGTGRTSYNEQFF
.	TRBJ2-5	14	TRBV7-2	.	TGTGCCAGCAGACTTAATGCAGGGCAAGAGACCCAGTACTTC	CASRLNAGQETQYF
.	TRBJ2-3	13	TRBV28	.	TGTGCCAGCAGTTTAGAGAAGACAGATACGCAGTATTTT	CASSLEKTDTQYF
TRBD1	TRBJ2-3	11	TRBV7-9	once	TGTGCCAGCAGCACGGGACAGGGGGTGTATTTT	CASSTGQGVYF
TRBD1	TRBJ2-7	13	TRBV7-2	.	TGTGCCAGCAGCAGGGGGCGCGAGGGTAGTACGTACTTC	CASSRGREGSTYF
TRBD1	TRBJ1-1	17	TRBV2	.	TGTGCCAGCATTATACTTGGGACAGCTAGGGTGGGTGCCGAAGCTTTCTTT	CASIILGTARVGAEAFF
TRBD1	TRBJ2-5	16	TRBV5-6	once	TGTGCCAGCAGCTTGGTGCCAGGGGGCTACCAAGAGACCCAGTACTTC	CASSLVPGGYQETQYF
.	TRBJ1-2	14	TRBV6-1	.	TGTGCCAGTAGCCCGGGGGGAGGTGGCTATGGCTACACCTTC	CASSPGGGGYGYTF
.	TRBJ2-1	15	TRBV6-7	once	TGTGCCAGCAGTTACTCAACGGGGAGATACAATGAGCAGTTCTTC	CASSYSTGRYNEQFF
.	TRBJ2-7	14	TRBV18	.	TGTGCCAGCTCAAGCTCCTCTAGCTCCTACGAGCAGTACTTC	CASSSSSSSYEQYF
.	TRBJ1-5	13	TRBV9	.	TGTGCCAGCAGCGAAGGGGACAATCAGCCCCAGCATTTT	CASSEGDNQPQHF
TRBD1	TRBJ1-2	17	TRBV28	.	TGTGCCAGCAGTTCTTCTCCCTGGGACAGGGGGCGACATGGCTACACCTTC	CASSSSPWDRGRHGYTF
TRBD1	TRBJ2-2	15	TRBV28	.	TGTGCCAGCAGCCCCGACAGGGGGCAGGGCGGGGAGCTGTTTTTT	CASSPDRGQGGELFF
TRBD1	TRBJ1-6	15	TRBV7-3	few	TGTGCCAGCAGCCCAAACGGACAGGGGGCATGGCCCCTCCACTTT	CASSPNGQGAWPLHF
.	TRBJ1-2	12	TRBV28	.	TGTGCCGGATCGGACACAAACTATGGCTACACCTTC	CAGSDTNYGYTF
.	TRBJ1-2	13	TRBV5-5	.	TGTGCCAGCAGCTTGCATGGCAACTATGGCTACACCTTC	CASSLHGNYGYTF
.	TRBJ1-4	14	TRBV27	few	TGTGCCAGCACTTTACAAGCGGGGAATGAAAAACTGTTTTTT	CASTLQAGNEKLFF